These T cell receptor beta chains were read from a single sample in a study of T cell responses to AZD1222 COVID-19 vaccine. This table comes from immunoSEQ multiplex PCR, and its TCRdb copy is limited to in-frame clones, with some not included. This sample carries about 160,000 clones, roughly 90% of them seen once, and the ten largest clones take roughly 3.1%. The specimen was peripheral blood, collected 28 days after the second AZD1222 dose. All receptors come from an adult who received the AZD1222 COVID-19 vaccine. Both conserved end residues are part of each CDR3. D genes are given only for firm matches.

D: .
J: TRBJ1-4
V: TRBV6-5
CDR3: CASSWQGRGEKLFF

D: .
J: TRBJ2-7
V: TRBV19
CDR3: CASTSGTREQYF

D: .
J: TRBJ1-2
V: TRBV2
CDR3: CASSVRDYGYTF

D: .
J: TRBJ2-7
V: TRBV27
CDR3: CASSSPSSSYEQYF

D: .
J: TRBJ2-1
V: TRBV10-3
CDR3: CAISEQESWGIEQFF

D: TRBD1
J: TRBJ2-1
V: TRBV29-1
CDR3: CSVDPGGQGNNEQFF

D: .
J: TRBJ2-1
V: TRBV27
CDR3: CATTPAGTAGGEQFF

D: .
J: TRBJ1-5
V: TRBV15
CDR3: CATSSAPNSNQPQHF

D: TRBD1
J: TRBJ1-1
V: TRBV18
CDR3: CASSPRTGMNTEAFF

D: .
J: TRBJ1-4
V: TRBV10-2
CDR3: CASSEFGQREKLFF

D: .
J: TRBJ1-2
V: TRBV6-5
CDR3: CASRDSSTGYTF

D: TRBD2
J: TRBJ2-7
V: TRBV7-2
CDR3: CASSLAPGLRIYEQYF

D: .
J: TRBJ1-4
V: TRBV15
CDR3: CATSRPLVQGSEKLFF

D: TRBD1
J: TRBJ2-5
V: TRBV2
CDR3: CASLRGLKETQYF

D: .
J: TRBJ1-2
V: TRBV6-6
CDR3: CASSEEVAYGYTF

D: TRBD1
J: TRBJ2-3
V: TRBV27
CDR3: CASSPAWDPQGPTDTQYF

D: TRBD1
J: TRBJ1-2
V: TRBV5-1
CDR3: CASSLEGASYGYTF

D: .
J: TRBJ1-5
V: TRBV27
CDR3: CASSPLFSSSHQPQHF

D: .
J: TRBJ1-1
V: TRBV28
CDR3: CASSPGRDTEAFF

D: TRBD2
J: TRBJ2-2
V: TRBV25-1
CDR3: CASRTSGSLAGELFF

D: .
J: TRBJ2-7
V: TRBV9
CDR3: CASSVAGAYEQYF

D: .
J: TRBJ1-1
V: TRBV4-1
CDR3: CASSQDLLIKNTEAFF

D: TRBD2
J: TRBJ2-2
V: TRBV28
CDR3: CASSYRTSGRSGTGELFF

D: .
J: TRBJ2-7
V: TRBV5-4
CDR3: CASSFAEAYEQYF

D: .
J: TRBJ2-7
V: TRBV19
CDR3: CASSPQTAAPYEQYF

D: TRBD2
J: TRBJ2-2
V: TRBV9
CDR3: CASSVGAGGPSGELFF

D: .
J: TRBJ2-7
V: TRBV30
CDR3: CAWSLAGAPYEQYF

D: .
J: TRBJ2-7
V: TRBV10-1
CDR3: CASSPGYEQYF

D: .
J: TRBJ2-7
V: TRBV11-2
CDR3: CASSLKYEQYF

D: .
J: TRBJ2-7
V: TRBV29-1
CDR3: CSVSFSGGGEQYF

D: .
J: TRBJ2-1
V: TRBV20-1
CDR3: CSASGPVEQFF

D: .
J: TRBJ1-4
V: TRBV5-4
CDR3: CASEGEESGLFF

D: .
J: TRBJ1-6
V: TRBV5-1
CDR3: CASSSQPIDSPLHF

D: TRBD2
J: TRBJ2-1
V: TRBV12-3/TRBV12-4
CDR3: CASSAPGREGFF

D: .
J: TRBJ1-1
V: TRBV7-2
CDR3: CASSPLRQSPVPTEAFF

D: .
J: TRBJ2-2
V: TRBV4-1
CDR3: CASSQDPNATPGELFF

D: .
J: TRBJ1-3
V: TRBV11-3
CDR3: CASSSGAGNTIYF

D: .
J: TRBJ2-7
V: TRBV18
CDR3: CASSPTGKQRETSYEQYF

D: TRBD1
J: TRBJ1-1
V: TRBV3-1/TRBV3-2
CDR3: CASSHLPGTGRGNTEAFF

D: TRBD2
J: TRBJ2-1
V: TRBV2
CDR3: CASRRTRIYNEQFF